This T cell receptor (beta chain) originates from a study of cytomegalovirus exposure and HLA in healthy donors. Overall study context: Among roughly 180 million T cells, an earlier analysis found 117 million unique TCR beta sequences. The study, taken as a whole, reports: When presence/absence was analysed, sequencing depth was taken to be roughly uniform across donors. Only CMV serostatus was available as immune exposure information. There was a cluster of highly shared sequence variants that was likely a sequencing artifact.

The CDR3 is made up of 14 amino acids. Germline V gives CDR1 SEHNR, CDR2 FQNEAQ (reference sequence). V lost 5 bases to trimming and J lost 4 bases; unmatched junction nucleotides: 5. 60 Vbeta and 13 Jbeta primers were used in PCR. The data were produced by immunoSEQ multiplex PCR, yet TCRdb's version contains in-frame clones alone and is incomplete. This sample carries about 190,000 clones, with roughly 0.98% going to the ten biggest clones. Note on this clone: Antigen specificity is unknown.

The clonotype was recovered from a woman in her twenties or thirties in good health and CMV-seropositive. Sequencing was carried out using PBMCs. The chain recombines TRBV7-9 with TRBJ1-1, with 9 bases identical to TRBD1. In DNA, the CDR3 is TGTGCCAGCAGCCTACAGGGGGCGGGCACTGAAGCTTTCTTT. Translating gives CASSLQGAGTEAFF.